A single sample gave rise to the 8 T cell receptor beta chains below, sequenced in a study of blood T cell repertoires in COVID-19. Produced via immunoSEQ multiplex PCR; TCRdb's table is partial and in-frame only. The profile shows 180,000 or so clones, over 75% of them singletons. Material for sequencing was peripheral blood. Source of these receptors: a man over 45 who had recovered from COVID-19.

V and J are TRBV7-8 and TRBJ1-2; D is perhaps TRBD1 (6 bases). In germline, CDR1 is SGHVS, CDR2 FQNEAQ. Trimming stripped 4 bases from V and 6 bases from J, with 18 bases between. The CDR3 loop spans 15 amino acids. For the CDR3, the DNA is TGTGCCAGCAGCTCAAACAGGGTGTCGGAAAATGGCTACACCTTC. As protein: CASSSNRVSENGYTF. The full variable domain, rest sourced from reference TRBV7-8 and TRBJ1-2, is GAGVSQSPRYKVAKRGQDVALRCDPISGHVSLFWYQQALGQGPEFLTYFQNEAQLDKSGLPSDRFFAERPEGSVSTLKIQRTQQEDSAVYLCASSSNRVSENGYTFGSGTRLTVV.

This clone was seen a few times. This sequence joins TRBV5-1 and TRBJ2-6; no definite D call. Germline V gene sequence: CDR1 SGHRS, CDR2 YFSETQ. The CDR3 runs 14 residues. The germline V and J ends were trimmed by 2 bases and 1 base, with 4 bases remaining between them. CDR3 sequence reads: CASSFYSGANVLTF. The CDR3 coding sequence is TGCGCCAGCAGCTTTTATTCTGGGGCCAACGTCCTGACTTTC.

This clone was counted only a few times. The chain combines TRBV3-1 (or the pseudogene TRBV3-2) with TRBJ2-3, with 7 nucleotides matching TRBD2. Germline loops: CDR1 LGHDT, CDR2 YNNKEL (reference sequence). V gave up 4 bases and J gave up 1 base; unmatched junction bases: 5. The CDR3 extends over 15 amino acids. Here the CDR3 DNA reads TGTGCCAGCAGCCGTCAGCTAGCGGGCACAGATACGCAGTATTTT. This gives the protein CASSRQLAGTDTQYF.

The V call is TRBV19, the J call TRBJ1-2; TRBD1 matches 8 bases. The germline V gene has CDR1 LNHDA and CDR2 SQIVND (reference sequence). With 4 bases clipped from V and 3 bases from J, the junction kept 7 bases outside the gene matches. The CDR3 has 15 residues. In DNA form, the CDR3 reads TGTGCCAGTAGTACACGGACAGGGAATGACTATGGCTACACCTTC. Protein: CASSTRTGNDYGYTF.

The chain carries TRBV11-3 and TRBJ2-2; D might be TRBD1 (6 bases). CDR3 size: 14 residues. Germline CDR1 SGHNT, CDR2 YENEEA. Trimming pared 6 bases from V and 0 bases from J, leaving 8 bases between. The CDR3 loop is CASRTGTNTGELFF. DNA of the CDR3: TGTGCCAGCAGGACAGGCACGAACACCGGGGAGCTGTTTTTT.

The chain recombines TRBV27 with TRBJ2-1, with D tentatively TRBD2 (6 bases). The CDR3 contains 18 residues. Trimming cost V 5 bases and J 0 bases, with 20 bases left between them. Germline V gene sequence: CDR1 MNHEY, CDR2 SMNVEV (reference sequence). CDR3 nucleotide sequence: TGTGCCAGCAGTAAATACACTCCTCCCGGGAGCTCCTACAATGAGCAGTTCTTC. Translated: CASSKYTPPGSSYNEQFF.

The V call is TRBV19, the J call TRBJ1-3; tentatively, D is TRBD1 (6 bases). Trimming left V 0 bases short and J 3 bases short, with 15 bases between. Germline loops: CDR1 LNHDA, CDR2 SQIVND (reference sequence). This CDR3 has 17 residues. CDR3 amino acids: CASSIDLSRGYGNTIYF. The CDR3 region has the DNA TGTGCCAGTAGTATAGATCTGAGCAGGGGTTATGGAAACACCATATATTTT.

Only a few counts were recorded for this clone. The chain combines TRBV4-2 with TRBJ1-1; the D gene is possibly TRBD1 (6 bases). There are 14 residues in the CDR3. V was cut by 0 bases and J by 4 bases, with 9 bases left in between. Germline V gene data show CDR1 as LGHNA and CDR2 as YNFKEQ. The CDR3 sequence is CASSQEQGFTEAFF. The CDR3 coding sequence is TGTGCCAGCAGCCAAGAACAGGGCTTCACTGAAGCTTTCTTT.